This entry describes one TCR beta chain. The data belong to a study of T cell changes during pregnancy in multiple sclerosis. Method: immunoSEQ multiplex PCR; TCRdb's copy keeps in-frame clones and lacks some. The sample consists of more than 65,000 clones, more than 80% of them appearing once. The V and J ends lost 4 bases and 0 bases respectively, with 16 bases between them. The CDR3 is 16 residues long. The germline gives CDR1 MNHEY, CDR2 SVGAGI. This receptor was obtained from a female donor with multiple sclerosis, enrolled in a pregnancy study. This chain connects TRBV6-5 to TRBJ2-7, with a weak D call TRBD1 (5 bases). This specimen consisted of CD4+ T cells from peripheral blood mononuclear cells, obtained before pregnancy. Written as DNA, the CDR3 is TGTGCCAGCAGTTCCACAAGACAGATGAGCTCCTACGAGCAGTACTTC. Amino acid sequence: CASSSTRQMSSYEQYF.